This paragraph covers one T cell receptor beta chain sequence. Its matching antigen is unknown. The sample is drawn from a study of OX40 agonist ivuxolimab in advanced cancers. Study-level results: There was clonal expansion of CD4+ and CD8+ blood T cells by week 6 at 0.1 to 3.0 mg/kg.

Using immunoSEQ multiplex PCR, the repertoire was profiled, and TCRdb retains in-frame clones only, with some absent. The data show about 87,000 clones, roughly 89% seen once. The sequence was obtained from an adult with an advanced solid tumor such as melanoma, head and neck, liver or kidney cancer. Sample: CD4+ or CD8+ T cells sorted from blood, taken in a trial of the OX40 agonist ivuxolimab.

In DNA, the CDR3 is TGTGCCAGCAGCCAATTACAGGGGGCACTAAGCACAGATACGCAGTATTTT. Translating gives CASSQLQGALSTDTQYF. The chain carries TRBV5-6 and TRBJ2-3; 9 bases are shared with TRBD1. J lost 0 bases, V lost 4 bases, and 9 bases had no gene match. The CDR3 is 17 amino acids. Germline V gene lookup returns CDR1 SGHDT and CDR2 YYEEEE.